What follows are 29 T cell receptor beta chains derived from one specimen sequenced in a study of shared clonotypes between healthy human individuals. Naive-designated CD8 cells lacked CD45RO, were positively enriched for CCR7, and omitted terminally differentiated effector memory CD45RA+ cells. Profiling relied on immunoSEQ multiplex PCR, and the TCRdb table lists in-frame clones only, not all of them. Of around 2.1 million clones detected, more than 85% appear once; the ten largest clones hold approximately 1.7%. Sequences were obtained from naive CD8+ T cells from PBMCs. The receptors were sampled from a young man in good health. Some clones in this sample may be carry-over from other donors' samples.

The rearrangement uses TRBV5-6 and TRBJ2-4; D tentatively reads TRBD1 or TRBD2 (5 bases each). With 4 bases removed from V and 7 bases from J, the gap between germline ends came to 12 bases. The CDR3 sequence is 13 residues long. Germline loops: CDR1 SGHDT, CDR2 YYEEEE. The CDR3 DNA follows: TGTGCCAGCAGCCCGTGGGACGTGAACATTCAGTACTTC. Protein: CASSPWDVNIQYF.

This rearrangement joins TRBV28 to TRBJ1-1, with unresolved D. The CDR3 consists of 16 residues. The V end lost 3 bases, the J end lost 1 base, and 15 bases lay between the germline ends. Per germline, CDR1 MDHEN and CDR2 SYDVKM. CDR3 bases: TGTGCCAGCAGTTTTAAGATAGGCCAGCCGAACACTGAAGCTTTCTTT. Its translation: CASSFKIGQPNTEAFF.

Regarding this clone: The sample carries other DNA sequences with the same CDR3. CDR3 loop: CASSLGQGTFYEQYF. The CDR3 coding sequence is TGCGCCAGCAGCTTGGGGCAGGGTACTTTCTACGAGCAGTACTTC. V is TRBV5-1 and J is TRBJ2-7; TRBD1 might be the D (5 bases). Per germline, CDR1 SGHRS and CDR2 YFSETQ. V lost 0 bases and J lost 3, with 13 bases in between. The CDR3 totals 15 residues.

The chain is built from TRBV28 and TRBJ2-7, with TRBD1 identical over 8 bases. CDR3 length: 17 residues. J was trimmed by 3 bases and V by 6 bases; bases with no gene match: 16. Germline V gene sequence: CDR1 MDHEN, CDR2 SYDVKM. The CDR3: CASSQFLRTGIDYEQYF. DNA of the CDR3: TGTGCCAGCAGCCAGTTTTTGAGGACAGGGATTGACTACGAGCAGTACTTC.

Here the CDR3 reads CASSLLFRGSLHF. The DNA for the CDR3 is TGTGCCAGCAGTTTATTATTCCGGGGGAGCCTCCACTTT. This sequence joins TRBV27 and TRBJ1-6; possible D gene TRBD1, 5 bases. The germline V gene has CDR1 MNHEY and CDR2 SMNVEV (reference sequence). The CDR3 runs to 13 residues. V lost 1 base to trimming and J lost 15 bases, with 13 bases between them.

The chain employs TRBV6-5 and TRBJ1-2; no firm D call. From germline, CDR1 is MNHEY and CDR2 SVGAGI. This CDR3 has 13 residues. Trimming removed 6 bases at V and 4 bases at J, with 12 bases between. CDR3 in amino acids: CASSPGLVYGYTF. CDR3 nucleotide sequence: TGTGCCAGCAGCCCGGGTTTAGTCTATGGCTACACCTTC.

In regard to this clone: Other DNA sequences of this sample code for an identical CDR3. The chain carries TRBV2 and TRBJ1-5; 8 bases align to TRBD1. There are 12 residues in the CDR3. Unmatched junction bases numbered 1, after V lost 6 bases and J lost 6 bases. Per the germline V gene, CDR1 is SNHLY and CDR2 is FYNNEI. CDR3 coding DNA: TGTGCCAGCAGCGACAGGGGTCAGCCCCAGCATTTT. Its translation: CASSDRGQPQHF.

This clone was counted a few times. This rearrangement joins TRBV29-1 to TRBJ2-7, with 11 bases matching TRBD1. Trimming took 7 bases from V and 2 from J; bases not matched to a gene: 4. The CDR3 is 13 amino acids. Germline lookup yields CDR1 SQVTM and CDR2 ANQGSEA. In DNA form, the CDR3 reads TGCAGCGCTGGACAGGGGGCCCCCTACGAGCAGTACTTC. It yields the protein CSAGQGAPYEQYF.

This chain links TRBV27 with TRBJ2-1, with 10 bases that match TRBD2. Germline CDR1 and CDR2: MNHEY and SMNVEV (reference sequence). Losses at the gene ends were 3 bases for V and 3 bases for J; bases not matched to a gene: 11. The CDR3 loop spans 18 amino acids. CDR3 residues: CASSFLASGGPLYNEQFF. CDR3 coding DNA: TGTGCCAGCAGTTTCCTGGCTAGCGGGGGACCCCTCTACAATGAGCAGTTCTTC.

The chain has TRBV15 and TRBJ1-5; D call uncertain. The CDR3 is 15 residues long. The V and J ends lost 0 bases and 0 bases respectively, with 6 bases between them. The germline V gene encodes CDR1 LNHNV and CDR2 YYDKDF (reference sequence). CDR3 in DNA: TGTGCCACCAGCAGAGATGGGTCTAGCAATCAGCCCCAGCATTTT. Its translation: CATSRDGSSNQPQHF.

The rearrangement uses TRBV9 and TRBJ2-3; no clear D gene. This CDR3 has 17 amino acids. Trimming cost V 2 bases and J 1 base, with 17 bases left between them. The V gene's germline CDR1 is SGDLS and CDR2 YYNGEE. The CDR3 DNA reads TGTGCCAGCAGCGTCAGAAAGGGTTTTGCTGGCACAGATACGCAGTATTTT. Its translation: CASSVRKGFAGTDTQYF.

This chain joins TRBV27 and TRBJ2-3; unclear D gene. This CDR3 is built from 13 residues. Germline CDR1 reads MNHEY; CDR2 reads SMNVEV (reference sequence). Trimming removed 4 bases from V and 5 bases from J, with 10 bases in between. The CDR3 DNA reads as TGTGCCAGCAGTTCCCGACTTGGAGATACGCAGTATTTT. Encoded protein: CASSSRLGDTQYF.

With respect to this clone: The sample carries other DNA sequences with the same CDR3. The CDR3 DNA reads as TGTGCCAGCAGCCTAGCGGGAGGGCCGCTATACGAGCAGTACTTC. Protein sequence: CASSLAGGPLYEQYF. V is TRBV27 and J is TRBJ2-7; TRBD2 aligns across 12 bases. Germline CDR1 is MNHEY and CDR2 is SMNVEV (reference sequence). J lost 4 bases, V lost 6 bases, and 7 bases had no gene match. The CDR3 extends over 15 amino acids.

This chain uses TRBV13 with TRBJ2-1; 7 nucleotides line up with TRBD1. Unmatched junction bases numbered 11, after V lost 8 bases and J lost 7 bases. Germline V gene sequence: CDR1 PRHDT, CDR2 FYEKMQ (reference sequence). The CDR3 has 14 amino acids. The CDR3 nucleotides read TGTGCCAGCGCCGGGACAGTTGTCGGGAATGAGCAGTTCTTC. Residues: CASAGTVVGNEQFF.

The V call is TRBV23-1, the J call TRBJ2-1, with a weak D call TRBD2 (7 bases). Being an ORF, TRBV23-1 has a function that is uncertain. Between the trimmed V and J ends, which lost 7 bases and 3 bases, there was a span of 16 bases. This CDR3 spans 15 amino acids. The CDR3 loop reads CASTPGRGGYNEQFF. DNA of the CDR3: TGCGCCAGCACCCCAGGAAGGGGGGGCTACAATGAGCAGTTCTTC.

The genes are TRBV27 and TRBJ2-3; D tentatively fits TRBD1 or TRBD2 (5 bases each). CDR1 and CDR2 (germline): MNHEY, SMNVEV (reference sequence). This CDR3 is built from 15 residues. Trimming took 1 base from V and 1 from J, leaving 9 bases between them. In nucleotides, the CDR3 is TGTGCCAGCAGTTTATTGCTGGGGGGCACAGATACGCAGTATTTT. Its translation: CASSLLLGGTDTQYF.

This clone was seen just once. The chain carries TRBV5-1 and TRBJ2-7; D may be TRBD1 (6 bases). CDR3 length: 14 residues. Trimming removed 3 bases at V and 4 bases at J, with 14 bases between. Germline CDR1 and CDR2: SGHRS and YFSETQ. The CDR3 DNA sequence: TGCGCCAGCAGCTGGGGACGGGACATTTACGAGCAGTACTTC. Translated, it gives CASSWGRDIYEQYF. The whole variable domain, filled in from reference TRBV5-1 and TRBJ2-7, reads KAGVTQTPRYLIKTRGQQVTLSCSPISGHRSVSWYQQTPGQGLQFLFEYFSETQRNKGNFPGRFSGRQFSNSRSEMNVSTLELGDSALYLCASSWGRDIYEQYFGPGTRLTVT.

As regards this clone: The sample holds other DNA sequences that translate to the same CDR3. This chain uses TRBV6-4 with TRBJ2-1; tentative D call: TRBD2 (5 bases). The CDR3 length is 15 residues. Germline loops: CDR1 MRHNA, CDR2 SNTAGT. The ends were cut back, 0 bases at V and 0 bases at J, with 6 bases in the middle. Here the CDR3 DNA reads TGTGCCAGCAGTGACTCGGGGAGCTCCTACAATGAGCAGTTCTTC. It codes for CASSDSGSSYNEQFF.

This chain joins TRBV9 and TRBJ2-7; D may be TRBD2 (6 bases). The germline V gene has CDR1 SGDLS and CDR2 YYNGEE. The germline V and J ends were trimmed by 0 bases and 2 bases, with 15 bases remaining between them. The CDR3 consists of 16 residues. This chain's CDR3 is CASSVGGTLSAYEQYF. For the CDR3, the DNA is TGTGCCAGCAGCGTAGGCGGGACTCTATCGGCCTACGAGCAGTACTTC.

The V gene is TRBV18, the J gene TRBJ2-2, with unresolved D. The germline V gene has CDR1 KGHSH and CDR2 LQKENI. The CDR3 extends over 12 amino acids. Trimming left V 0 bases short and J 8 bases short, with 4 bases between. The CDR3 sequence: CASSPPLGELFF. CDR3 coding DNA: TGTGCCAGCTCACCACCCTTGGGGGAGCTGTTTTTT.

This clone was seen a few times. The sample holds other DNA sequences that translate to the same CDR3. The CDR3 is CASSLAGSYEQYF. The DNA of the CDR3 is TGCGCCAGCAGCTTGGCCGGTTCCTACGAGCAGTACTTC. The chain couples TRBV5-1 to TRBJ2-7; D unresolved. CDR3 length equals 13 residues. The V gene's germline CDR1 is SGHRS and CDR2 YFSETQ. V was pared by 0 bases and J by 1 base, with 5 bases between.

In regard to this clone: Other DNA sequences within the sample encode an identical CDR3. The CDR3 DNA is TGTGCCAGCAGTTTCGGCCGAAATCAGCCCCAGCATTTT. This codes for CASSFGRNQPQHF. The chain carries TRBV27 and TRBJ1-5, with D unclear. The CDR3 length is 13 residues. Trimming removed 3 bases from V and 4 bases from J, with 7 bases in between. CDR1 and CDR2 (germline): MNHEY, SMNVEV (reference sequence).

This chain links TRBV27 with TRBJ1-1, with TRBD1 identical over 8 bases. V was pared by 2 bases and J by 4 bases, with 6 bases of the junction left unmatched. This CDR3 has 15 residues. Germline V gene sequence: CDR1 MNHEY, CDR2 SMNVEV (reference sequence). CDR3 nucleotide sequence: TGTGCCAGCAGTTTAGGGAGACAGGGGACCACTGAAGCTTTCTTT. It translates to CASSLGRQGTTEAFF.

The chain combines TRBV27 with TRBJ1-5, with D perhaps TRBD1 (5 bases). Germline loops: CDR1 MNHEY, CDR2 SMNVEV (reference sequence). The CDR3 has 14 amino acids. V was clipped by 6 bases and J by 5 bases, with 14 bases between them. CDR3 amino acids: CASSWGGSDQPQHF. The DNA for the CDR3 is TGTGCCAGCAGCTGGGGGGGGTCCGATCAGCCCCAGCATTTT.

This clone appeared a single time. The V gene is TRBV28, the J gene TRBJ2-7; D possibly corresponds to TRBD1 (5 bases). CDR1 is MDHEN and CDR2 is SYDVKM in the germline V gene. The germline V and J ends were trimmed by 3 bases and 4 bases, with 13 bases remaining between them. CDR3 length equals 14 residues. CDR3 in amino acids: CASSFPGSPYEQYF. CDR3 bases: TGTGCCAGCAGTTTTCCAGGGTCTCCTTACGAGCAGTACTTC.

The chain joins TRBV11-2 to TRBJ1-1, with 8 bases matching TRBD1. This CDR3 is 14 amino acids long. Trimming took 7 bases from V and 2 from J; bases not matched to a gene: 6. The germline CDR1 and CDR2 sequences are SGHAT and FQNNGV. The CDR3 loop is CASNPQGANTEAFF. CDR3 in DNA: TGTGCCAGCAACCCCCAGGGGGCAAACACTGAAGCTTTCTTT.

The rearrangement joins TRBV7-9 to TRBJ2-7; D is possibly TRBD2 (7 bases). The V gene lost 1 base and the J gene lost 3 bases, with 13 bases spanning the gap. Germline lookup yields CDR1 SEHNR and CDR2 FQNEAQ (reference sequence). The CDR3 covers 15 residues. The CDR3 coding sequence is TGTGCCAGCAGCTTAGAGGGGGGGACTGTCTACGAGCAGTACTTC. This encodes CASSLEGGTVYEQYF.

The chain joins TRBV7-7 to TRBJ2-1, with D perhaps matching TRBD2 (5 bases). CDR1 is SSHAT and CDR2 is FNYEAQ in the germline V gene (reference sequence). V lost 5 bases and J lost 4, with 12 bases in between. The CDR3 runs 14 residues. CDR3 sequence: CASSQTTKYNEQFF. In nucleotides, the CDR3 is TGTGCCAGCAGCCAGACTACGAAATACAATGAGCAGTTCTTC.

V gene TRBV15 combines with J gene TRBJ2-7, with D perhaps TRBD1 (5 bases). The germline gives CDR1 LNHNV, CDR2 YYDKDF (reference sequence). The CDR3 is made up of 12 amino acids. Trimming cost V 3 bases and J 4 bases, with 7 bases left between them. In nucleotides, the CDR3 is TGTGCCACCAGCAGGACAGATTACGAGCAGTACTTC. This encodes CATSRTDYEQYF.